This T cell receptor beta chain appears in the sequencing data of a study of T cell repertoires in cytomegalovirus infection. The CDR3 contains 15 residues. Per the germline V gene, CDR1 is SGHKS and CDR2 is YYEKEE (reference sequence). The V and J ends lost 0 bases and 1 base, in that order; junction bases with no gene match: 2. TCRdb called the reads again in MiXCR, with one record for every CDR3 protein. The data show some 300,000 distinct CDR3 sequences, around 9.1% seen once. This clonotype was counted many times. The TCR was taken from a human donor in good health (CMV status not recorded). Some clones in this sample may be carry-over from other donors' samples. Sequencing was carried out using PBMCs. The chain carries TRBV5-5 and TRBJ1-1; 8 positions match TRBD1. CDR3 protein: CASSLAGTGNTEAFF. The DNA of the CDR3 is TGTGCCAGCAGCTTGGCAGGGACAGGGAACACTGAAGCTTTCTTT.